The clone carrying this T cell receptor (beta chain) occurred a few times. Its target is unknown. The CDR3 totals 15 residues. Germline assignment: CDR1 MNHNS and CDR2 SASEGT. Trimming removed 3 bases from V and 3 bases from J, with 15 bases in between. Stage II-IVA oral cavity squamous cell carcinoma was new and untreated by systemic or radiation therapy. The sample comes from a study of neoadjuvant anti-PD-1 for oral cavity cancer. Clones were sequenced by immunoSEQ multiplex PCR, and TCRdb holds only the in-frame ones, with some missing. There are more than 12,000 clones in the sample; approximately 67% occur only once, and under 2.5% lies in the top ten. Study observations and caveats: After neoadjuvant nivolumab, PBMC T cell clonality was significantly higher in non-responders than responders. Higher pretreatment Treg/Th17 ratios tracked higher pretreatment blood clonality.

This material consisted of PBMCs, taken before nivolumab (anti-PD-1) treatment. V gene TRBV6-1 combines with J gene TRBJ2-7, with TRBD2 as a possible D gene (5 bases). This TCR came from a person aged 40-85 years with oral cavity squamous cell carcinoma. The CDR3 loop reads CASSDRRTARYEQYF. The CDR3 DNA sequence: TGTGCCAGCAGTGATAGGAGGACGGCACGCTACGAGCAGTACTTC.